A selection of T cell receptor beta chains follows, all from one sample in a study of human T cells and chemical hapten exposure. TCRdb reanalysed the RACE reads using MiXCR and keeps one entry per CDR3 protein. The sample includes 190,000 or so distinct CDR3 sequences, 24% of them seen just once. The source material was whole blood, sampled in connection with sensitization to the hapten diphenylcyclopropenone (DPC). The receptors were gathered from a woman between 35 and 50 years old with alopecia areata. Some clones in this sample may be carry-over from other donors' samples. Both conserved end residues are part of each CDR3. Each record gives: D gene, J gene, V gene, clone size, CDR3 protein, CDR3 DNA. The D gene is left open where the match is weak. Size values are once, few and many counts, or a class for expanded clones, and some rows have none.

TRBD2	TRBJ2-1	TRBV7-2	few	CASSSSGTTSIEQFF	TGTGCCAGCAGCTCGTCCGGGACTACAAGTATTGAGCAGTTCTTC
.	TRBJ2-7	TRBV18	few	CASSPTQEGEQYF	TGTGCCAGCTCACCAACCCAGGAGGGTGAGCAGTACTTC
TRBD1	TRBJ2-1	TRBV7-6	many	CASSLGPTGDPYNEQFF	TGTGCCAGCAGCTTAGGCCCAACAGGGGACCCCTACAATGAGCAGTTCTTC
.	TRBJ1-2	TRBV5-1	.	CASSPRQAGDGYTF	TGCGCCAGCAGCCCCCGACAGGCCGGGGATGGCTACACCTTC
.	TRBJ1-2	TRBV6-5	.	CASGKRAGNYGYTF	TGTGCCAGCGGAAAGAGAGCCGGCAACTATGGCTACACCTTC
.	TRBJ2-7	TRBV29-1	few	CSPGDSRFYEQYF	TGCAGCCCGGGGGACAGCCGTTTTTACGAGCAGTACTTC
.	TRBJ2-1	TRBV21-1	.	CASDPEQGGQELFHNVQFF	TGTGCCAGCGATCCGGAACAGGGAGGACAGGAACTCTTCCACAATGTGCAGTTCTTC
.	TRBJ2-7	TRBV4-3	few	CASSPGSPIASYEQYF	TGCGCCAGCAGCCCAGGAAGCCCGATTGCTTCCTACGAGCAGTACTTC
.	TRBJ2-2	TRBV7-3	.	CASGRETGELFF	TGTGCCAGCGGTAGGGAAACCGGGGAGCTGTTTTTT
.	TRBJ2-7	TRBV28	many	CASSYASGLGEQYF	TGTGCCAGCAGCTACGCGAGCGGGTTGGGTGAGCAGTACTTC
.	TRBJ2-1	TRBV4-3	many	CASSQDYPDTYNEQFF	TGCGCCAGCAGCCAAGATTATCCGGATACCTACAATGAGCAGTTCTTC
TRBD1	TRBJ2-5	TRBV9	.	CASSVAEGAGETQYF	TGTGCCAGCAGCGTAGCTGAGGGGGCAGGAGAGACCCAGTACTTC
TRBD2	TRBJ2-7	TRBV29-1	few	CSVETSGSYEQYF	TGCAGCGTTGAGACTAGCGGGAGCTACGAGCAGTACTTC
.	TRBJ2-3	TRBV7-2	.	CASSYQESGGDTQYF	TGTGCCAGCAGCTACCAAGAGAGTGGGGGAGATACGCAGTATTTT
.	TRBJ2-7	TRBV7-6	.	CASSLVSDEQYF	TGTGCCAGCAGCTTGGTTTCAGACGAGCAGTACTTC
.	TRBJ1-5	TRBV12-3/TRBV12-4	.	CASSFAGLSVSNQPQHF	TGTGCCAGCAGCTTCGCAGGATTATCGGTGAGCAATCAGCCCCAGCATTTT
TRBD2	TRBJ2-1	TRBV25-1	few	CASSEVGGAGGGYNEQFF	TGTGCCAGCAGTGAAGTAGGGGGAGCGGGAGGGGGTTACAATGAGCAGTTCTTC
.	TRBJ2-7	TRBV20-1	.	CSARGPPGSYEQYF	TGCAGTGCTAGGGGGCCCCCGGGATCCTACGAGCAGTACTTC
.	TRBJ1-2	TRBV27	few	CASSFDASNYGYTF	TGTGCCAGCAGTTTTGACGCTTCTAACTATGGCTACACCTTC
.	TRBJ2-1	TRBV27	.	CASRYGGANEQFF	TGTGCCAGCAGATATGGGGGCGCCAATGAGCAGTTCTTC
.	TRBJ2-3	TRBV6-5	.	CASSYTVSDTQYF	TGTGCCAGCAGTTACACAGTGTCCGATACGCAGTATTTT
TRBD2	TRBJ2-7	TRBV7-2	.	CASSLATSGSLYEQYF	TGTGCCAGCAGCTTAGCGACTAGCGGGAGTCTCTACGAGCAGTACTTC
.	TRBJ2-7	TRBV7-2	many	CASSPDRPYEQYF	TGTGCCAGCAGCCCAGACAGGCCCTACGAGCAGTACTTC
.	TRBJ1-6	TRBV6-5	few	CASSYGTQTPGSPLHF	TGTGCCAGCAGTTACGGAACACAAACCCCTGGTTCACCCCTCCACTTT
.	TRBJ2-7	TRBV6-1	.	CASSLLDFGGYEQYF	TGTGCCAGCAGTTTACTAGATTTCGGAGGCTACGAGCAGTACTTC
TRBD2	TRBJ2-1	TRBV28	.	CASSLRGRSYNEQFF	TGTGCCAGCAGTTTGCGCGGGAGGTCCTACAATGAGCAGTTCTTC
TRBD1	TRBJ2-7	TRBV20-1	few	CSARDGTGVDEQYF	TGCAGTGCTAGGGACGGGACAGGGGTCGACGAGCAGTACTTC
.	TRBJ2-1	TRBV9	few	CASSVGGAYNEQFF	TGTGCCAGCAGCGTAGGTGGGGCTTACAATGAGCAGTTCTTC
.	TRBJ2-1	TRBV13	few	CASRPQGDEQFF	TGTGCCAGCAGACCCCAGGGAGATGAGCAGTTCTTC
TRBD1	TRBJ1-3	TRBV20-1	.	CSAVHRGQDLGNTIYF	TGCAGTGCCGTCCATCGAGGACAGGACCTCGGAAACACCATATATTTT
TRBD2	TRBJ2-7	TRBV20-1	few	CSAPSGAYGQYF	TGCAGTGCCCCAAGCGGGGCTTACGGGCAGTACTTC
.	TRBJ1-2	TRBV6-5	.	CASSPGGSNYGYTF	TGTGCCAGCAGCCCCGGGGGCAGTAACTATGGCTACACCTTC
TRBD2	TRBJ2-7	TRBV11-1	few	CASSSGTSPSYEQYF	TGTGCCAGCAGCTCGGGGACTAGCCCTTCCTACGAGCAGTACTTC
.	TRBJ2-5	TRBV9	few	CASSVWVTTETQYF	TGTGCCAGCAGCGTGTGGGTTACTACAGAGACCCAGTACTTC
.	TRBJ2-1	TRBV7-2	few	CASTKNPYNEQFF	TGTGCCAGCACCAAAAACCCCTACAATGAGCAGTTCTTC
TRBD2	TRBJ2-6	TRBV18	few	CASSLTAGANVLTF	TGTGCCAGCTCCCTCACAGCGGGAGCCAACGTCCTGACTTTC
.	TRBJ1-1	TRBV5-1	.	CASSLPGLLTEAFF	TGCGCCAGCAGCTTGCCGGGGCTGCTCACTGAAGCTTTCTTT
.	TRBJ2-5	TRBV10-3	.	CAISESTTQETQYF	TGTGCCATCAGTGAGTCGACTACGCAAGAGACCCAGTACTTC
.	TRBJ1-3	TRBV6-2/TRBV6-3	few	CASSPGAISGNTIYF	TGTGCCAGCAGCCCGGGGGCCATCTCTGGAAACACCATATATTTT
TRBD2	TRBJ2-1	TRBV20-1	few	CSARGGLAASYNEQFF	TGCAGTGCTAGAGGGGGACTAGCGGCCTCCTACAATGAGCAGTTCTTC
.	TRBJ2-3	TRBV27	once	CASSLRVSDTQYF	TGTGCCAGCAGTTTACGGGTGTCGGATACGCAGTATTTT
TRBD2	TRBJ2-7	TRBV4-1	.	CASSQAWLAGYEQYF	TGCGCCAGCAGCCAAGCATGGCTAGCGGGGTACGAGCAGTACTTC
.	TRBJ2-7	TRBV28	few	CASRGVSYEQYF	TGTGCCAGCAGAGGGGTCTCCTACGAGCAGTACTTC
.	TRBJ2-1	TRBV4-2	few	CASSQDERAWYNEQFF	TGTGCCAGCAGCCAAGATGAGAGGGCCTGGTACAATGAGCAGTTCTTC
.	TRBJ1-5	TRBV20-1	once	CSATQGSNQPQHF	TGCAGTGCCACTCAGGGCTCCAATCAGCCCCAGCATTTT
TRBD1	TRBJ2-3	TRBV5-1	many	CASSPDRGTDTQYF	TGTGCCAGCAGCCCGGACAGGGGGACAGATACGCAGTATTTT
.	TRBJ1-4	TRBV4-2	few	CASSELAGGTNEKLFF	TGTGCCAGCAGCGAATTGGCCGGTGGAACTAATGAAAAACTGTTTTTT
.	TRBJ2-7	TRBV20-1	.	CSAGGTVSYEQYF	TGCAGTGCTGGGGGGACGGTATCCTACGAGCAGTACTTC
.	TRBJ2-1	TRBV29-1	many	CSVGAYYNEQFF	TGCAGCGTTGGCGCCTACTACAATGAGCAGTTCTTC
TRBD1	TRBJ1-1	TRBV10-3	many	CAISEHRGQGRGAFF	TGTGCCATCAGTGAGCACCGGGGACAGGGCCGGGGAGCTTTCTTT
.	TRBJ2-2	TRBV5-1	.	CASSPRDSSTGELFF	TGCGCCAGCAGCCCGCGGGACAGCTCAACCGGGGAGCTGTTTTTT
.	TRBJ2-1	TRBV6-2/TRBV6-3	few	CASSTRRHPAYNEQFF	TGTGCCAGCAGTACTCGTCGGCACCCCGCCTACAATGAGCAGTTCTTC
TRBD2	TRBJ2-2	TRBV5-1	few	CASSLGIAGAVTGELFF	TGCGCCAGCAGCTTGGGAATAGCGGGAGCGGTAACCGGGGAGCTGTTTTTT
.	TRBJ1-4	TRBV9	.	CASSESGTYNVKLFF	TGTGCCAGCAGCGAAAGCGGGACCTATAATGTAAAACTGTTTTTT
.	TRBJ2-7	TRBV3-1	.	CASSQVRGLGLYEQYF	TGTGCCAGCAGCCAAGTTAGAGGGCTCGGGTTATACGAGCAGTACTTC
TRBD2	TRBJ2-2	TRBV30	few	CAWSTSGIDTGELFF	TGTGCCTGGAGTACTAGCGGGATCGACACCGGGGAGCTGTTTTTT